The rows below give T cell receptor beta chains drawn from one sample of a study of Ad26.COV2.S vaccination and SARS-CoV-2 variants. Clones were sequenced by immunoSEQ multiplex PCR, and TCRdb holds only the in-frame ones, with some missing. The sample comprises fewer than 100,000 clones, approximately 77% of which are singletons, and 16% rests with the top ten. This material consisted of peripheral blood, taken after recovery from COVID-19. These receptors were collected from a human donor who had recovered from COVID-19. CDR3s include the opening cysteine and the closing phenylalanine or tryptophan. D genes are given only for firm matches. Size tells how often a clone was seen (once, few, many) or the class of an expanded clone, and some rows leave it out.

cdr3_nt: TGTGCTAGTGGTTTGGGCTCGACTAGTTCAGGGATTCAGTACTTC; cdr3_aa: CASGLGSTSSGIQYF; clone_size: .; j_call: TRBJ2-4; v_call: TRBV12-5; d_call: .
cdr3_nt: TGTGCCAGCAGGGTGGAGGGGGGGAACACTGAAGCTTTCTTT; cdr3_aa: CASRVEGGNTEAFF; clone_size: .; j_call: TRBJ1-1; v_call: TRBV28; d_call: .
cdr3_nt: TGTGCCAGCAGGGCTCATGGGGAGGGCAATCAGCCCCAGCATTTT; cdr3_aa: CASRAHGEGNQPQHF; clone_size: .; j_call: TRBJ1-5; v_call: TRBV27; d_call: .
cdr3_nt: TGTGCCAGCAGCCAAAGTCGGTCCGGGGAGCTGTTTTTT; cdr3_aa: CASSQSRSGELFF; clone_size: .; j_call: TRBJ2-2; v_call: TRBV3-1/TRBV3-2; d_call: .
cdr3_nt: TGCAGCGCCAAGCTTATGGACACTGAAGCTTTCTTT; cdr3_aa: CSAKLMDTEAFF; clone_size: few; j_call: TRBJ1-1; v_call: TRBV29-1; d_call: .
cdr3_nt: TGCGCCAGCAGCTTGGTACTAGCGGGAGTCAGGGGACCAGATACGCAGTATTTT; cdr3_aa: CASSLVLAGVRGPDTQYF; clone_size: .; j_call: TRBJ2-3; v_call: TRBV5-1; d_call: TRBD2
cdr3_nt: TGTGCCACCAATCCGTCCCGGGACAGGGGCCGGGGGCAGTATTTT; cdr3_aa: CATNPSRDRGRGQYF; clone_size: .; j_call: TRBJ2-3; v_call: TRBV15; d_call: TRBD1
cdr3_nt: TGCGCCAGCAGCCGGGGGACTAGCGGGGGGAGCTCCTACGAGCAGTACTTC; cdr3_aa: CASSRGTSGGSSYEQYF; clone_size: .; j_call: TRBJ2-7; v_call: TRBV4-1; d_call: TRBD2
cdr3_nt: TGTGCCAGTAGTATCACCTGGGCTCACTCCTACAATGAGCAGTTCTTC; cdr3_aa: CASSITWAHSYNEQFF; clone_size: .; j_call: TRBJ2-1; v_call: TRBV19; d_call: .
cdr3_nt: TGTGCCAGTAAGGCGGGAGGGGTCCCCTACGAGCAGTACTTC; cdr3_aa: CASKAGGVPYEQYF; clone_size: .; j_call: TRBJ2-7; v_call: TRBV28; d_call: TRBD2
cdr3_nt: TGTGCTAGTGCGAACCCTGGGGATCAGCCCCAGCATTTT; cdr3_aa: CASANPGDQPQHF; clone_size: .; j_call: TRBJ1-5; v_call: TRBV12-5; d_call: .
cdr3_nt: TGCAGCGTTGAAGGTCAGGGATTAAACTATGGCTACACCTTC; cdr3_aa: CSVEGQGLNYGYTF; clone_size: .; j_call: TRBJ1-2; v_call: TRBV29-1; d_call: .
cdr3_nt: TGTGCCAGCAGCCAAGGGGGATGGGTCAGGGGGAGATCACCCCTCCACTTT; cdr3_aa: CASSQGGWVRGRSPLHF; clone_size: .; j_call: TRBJ1-6; v_call: TRBV4-2; d_call: TRBD1
cdr3_nt: TGCAGCGGGCATGACAGGGGTGGCTACACCTTC; cdr3_aa: CSGHDRGGYTF; clone_size: .; j_call: TRBJ1-2; v_call: TRBV29-1; d_call: TRBD1
cdr3_nt: TGTGCCAGCTCACCACGACTTGGACACCGAGGTAAGGATAATTCACCCCTCCACTTT; cdr3_aa: CASSPRLGHRGKDNSPLHF; clone_size: .; j_call: TRBJ1-6; v_call: TRBV18; d_call: .
cdr3_nt: TGTGCCACCCTAGGAGGGGGAAGGGACTATGGCTACACCTTC; cdr3_aa: CATLGGGRDYGYTF; clone_size: .; j_call: TRBJ1-2; v_call: TRBV6-6; d_call: .
cdr3_nt: TGTGCCAGCAAGACAGGGGGCAGGTTCTATGGCTACACCTTC; cdr3_aa: CASKTGGRFYGYTF; clone_size: few; j_call: TRBJ1-2; v_call: TRBV27; d_call: TRBD1
cdr3_nt: TGTGCCAGCAGCCAAGGGAGGCAGGAAGTCTTAGGCTACACCTTC; cdr3_aa: CASSQGRQEVLGYTF; clone_size: .; j_call: TRBJ1-2; v_call: TRBV4-2; d_call: .
cdr3_nt: TGTGCCAGCAGCTTAGGATGGGGCGAAATGGACACTGAAGCTTTCTTT; cdr3_aa: CASSLGWGEMDTEAFF; clone_size: .; j_call: TRBJ1-1; v_call: TRBV11-3; d_call: .
cdr3_nt: TGTGCCAGCGGAGAGCTCTATGGCTACACCTTC; cdr3_aa: CASGELYGYTF; clone_size: .; j_call: TRBJ1-2; v_call: TRBV28; d_call: .
cdr3_nt: TGTGCCAGCAGGTCGGACTTCAATCAGCCCCAGCATTTT; cdr3_aa: CASRSDFNQPQHF; clone_size: once; j_call: TRBJ1-5; v_call: TRBV2; d_call: .
cdr3_nt: TGTGCCAGCAGCTTGGAAAGGGAAGATGGAGCTTTCTTT; cdr3_aa: CASSLEREDGAFF; clone_size: .; j_call: TRBJ1-1; v_call: TRBV5-4; d_call: .
cdr3_nt: TGTGCCAGCAGCTTGGACTCCTATAATTCACCCCTCCACTTT; cdr3_aa: CASSLDSYNSPLHF; clone_size: .; j_call: TRBJ1-6; v_call: TRBV5-6; d_call: .
cdr3_nt: TGTGCCACCAGCAGAAGCTCAGGAGTCTATGGCTACACCTTC; cdr3_aa: CATSRSSGVYGYTF; clone_size: .; j_call: TRBJ1-2; v_call: TRBV15; d_call: .